The 13 T cell receptor beta chains reported below all come from one sample, sequenced in a study of cytomegalovirus exposure and HLA in healthy donors. The study ran its PCR with 60 Vbeta and 13 Jbeta primers. Clones were sequenced by immunoSEQ multiplex PCR, and TCRdb holds only the in-frame ones, with some missing. The sample shows 100,000 to 150,000 clones, around 85% of them seen only once. What was sequenced was PBMCs. Source of these receptors: a man between 18 and 35 years old in good health and CMV-seropositive.

V usage is TRBV27 and J usage is TRBJ1-6, with 11 bases aligning to TRBD1. The CDR3 is 16 amino acids. Germline V gives CDR1 MNHEY, CDR2 SMNVEV (reference sequence). J was trimmed by 7 bases and V by 2 bases; bases with no gene match: 4. In DNA form, the CDR3 reads TGTGCCAGCAGTTTAGGACAGGGGGCCGGGAATTCACCCCTCCACTTT. It yields the protein CASSLGQGAGNSPLHF.

The V and J genes are TRBV1 and TRBJ2-3; TRBD2 reflects the table's D call only, with no check against the DNA. TRBV1 is described as a pseudogene. The CDR3 is 17 amino acids. Here the CDR3 reads CTSSQDRGSGRLDTQYF. Here the CDR3 DNA reads TGCACCAGCAGCCAAGATCGGGGTAGCGGGAGATTAGATACGCAGTATTTT.

The CDR3 DNA reads TGTGCCAGCAGCTTATATACGGGGGAGACCCAGTACTTC. This codes for CASSLYTGETQYF. The rearrangement uses TRBV7-2 and TRBJ2-5; a possible D gene is TRBD2 (5 bases). The CDR3 consists of 13 residues. Germline V gene lookup returns CDR1 SGHTA and CDR2 FQGNSA. The germline V and J ends were trimmed by 2 bases and 5 bases, with 9 bases remaining between them.

The CDR3, as DNA: TGCGCCAGCAGTGACCCCGGGGAACCTAATGAGCAGTTCTTC. This encodes CASSDPGEPNEQFF. V gene TRBV10-1 combines with J gene TRBJ2-1; D is perhaps TRBD2 (5 bases). Trimming took 3 bases from V and 7 from J, leaving 13 bases between them. Germline CDR1 and CDR2: WNHNN and SYGVQD (reference sequence). The CDR3 contains 14 residues.

In regard to this clone: The same CDR3 can be traced to other DNA sequences in this sample. The chain recombines TRBV27 with TRBJ2-1; no definite D call. Trimming cost V 3 bases and J 3 bases, with 6 bases left between them. The CDR3 sequence is 13 residues long. Germline V gene data show CDR1 as MNHEY and CDR2 as SMNVEV (reference sequence). The DNA of the CDR3 is TGTGCCAGCAGTTTGGCAGGCTACAATGAGCAGTTCTTC. Translating it yields CASSLAGYNEQFF.

The rearrangement links TRBV4-1 to TRBJ1-5; D gene unclear. V lost 4 bases and J lost 7, with 11 bases in between. Germline V gene data show CDR1 as MGHRA and CDR2 as YSYEKL. The CDR3 has 13 amino acids. CDR3 in amino acids: CASSRQFGQPQHF. The CDR3 DNA reads TGCGCCAGCAGCCGCCAATTCGGGCAGCCCCAGCATTTT.

The chain has TRBV4-3 and TRBJ1-5, with D perhaps TRBD1 (6 bases). This CDR3 is 16 amino acids long. V shed 0 bases and J shed 2 bases, with 11 bases lying between them. CDR1 is LGHNA, CDR2 YSLEER, per germline. CDR3 protein: CASSQDRGPGNQPQHF. CDR3 in DNA: TGCGCCAGCAGCCAAGACAGGGGCCCGGGCAATCAGCCCCAGCATTTT.

The chain uses TRBV5-1 and TRBJ2-7, with D tentatively TRBD1 (6 bases). Germline CDR1 and CDR2: SGHRS and YFSETQ. Trimming shortened V by 0 bases and J by 5 bases, and 15 bases separated the two germline ends. The CDR3 covers 15 residues. This chain's CDR3 is CASSLGQQGSHEQYF. DNA of the CDR3: TGCGCCAGCAGCTTGGGGCAACAGGGTTCCCACGAGCAGTACTTC.

The chain carries TRBV15 and TRBJ1-1; D is unresolved. The CDR3 has 16 amino acids. V dropped 0 bases and J dropped 8 bases, with 19 bases sitting between them. The germline CDR1 and CDR2 sequences are LNHNV and YYDKDF (reference sequence). The CDR3 DNA follows: TGTGCCACCAGCAGAGATTTCAGTTCTCCCAAGTTAGAAGCTTTCTTT. This sequence encodes CATSRDFSSPKLEAFF.

This sequence joins TRBV19 and TRBJ2-6; 7 nucleotides agree with TRBD1. This CDR3 is built from 17 residues. The trim removed 8 bases at V and 0 bases at J, leaving 10 bases unmatched. CDR1 LNHDA and CDR2 SQIVND come from the germline V gene (reference sequence). The CDR3 DNA sequence: TGTGCCAGTCAGTTGGACAGGAAAGGCTCTGGGGCCAACGTCCTGACTTTC. As protein: CASQLDRKGSGANVLTF.

The chain joins TRBV25-1 to TRBJ1-2, with TRBD1 identical over 8 bases. Per germline, CDR1 MGHDK and CDR2 SYGVNS. The CDR3 loop spans 12 amino acids. The trim removed 7 bases at V and 14 bases at J, leaving 12 bases unmatched. CDR3 DNA sequence: TGTGCCAGCAACAAACAGGGGGGTGAACGGACCTTC. Translating it yields CASNKQGGERTF.

The count of this clone is one. The chain uses TRBV30 and TRBJ2-7, with D hard to call. The CDR3 consists of 12 residues. Germline V gene lookup returns CDR1 GTSNPN and CDR2 SVGIG (reference sequence). V was clipped by 5 bases and J by 2 bases, with 10 bases between them. For the CDR3, the DNA is TGTGCCTGGCGGAGTCGGCCCTACGAGCAGTACTTC. Amino acid sequence: CAWRSRPYEQYF.

The V call is TRBV9, the J call TRBJ1-2; D remains unclear. The CDR3 length is 15 residues. Germline lookup yields CDR1 SGDLS and CDR2 YYNGEE. Trimming took off 1 base at V and 8 bases at J, with 18 bases between the two ends. CDR3 nucleotide sequence: TGTGCCAGCAGCGTATCGCGGGGAGGCGCGGGCGGCTACACCTTC. Encoded protein: CASSVSRGGAGGYTF.